The 18 T cell receptor beta chains below were found in one sample sequenced in a study of T cell changes during pregnancy in multiple sclerosis. Here immunoSEQ multiplex PCR was the method, and the copy in TCRdb shows in-frame clones only, minus some. The sample includes fewer than 60,000 clones, roughly 94% seen only once; the top ten take roughly 0.32%. The specimen was CD4+ T cells from peripheral blood mononuclear cells, collected in the third trimester of pregnancy. The receptors stem from a female donor with multiple sclerosis, enrolled in a pregnancy study.

The chain joins TRBV5-1 to TRBJ1-4; possible D gene TRBD1, 5 bases. This CDR3 contains 15 residues. Germline CDR1 is SGHRS and CDR2 is YFSETQ. Trimming removed 1 base from V and 4 bases from J, with 11 bases in between. CDR3: CASSLTGGSNEKLFF. The CDR3 DNA reads TGCGCCAGCAGCTTGACAGGTGGAAGTAATGAAAAACTGTTTTTT.

The chain is built from TRBV19 and TRBJ2-7; D perhaps matches TRBD1 (5 bases). Germline CDR1 is LNHDA and CDR2 is SQIVND (reference sequence). The V end was cut by 5 bases, the J end by 2 bases, with 10 bases between. CDR3 length: 13 amino acids. As DNA, the CDR3 is TGTGCCAGTAGTCGCCAGGGAACCTACGAGCAGTACTTC. It encodes CASSRQGTYEQYF.

A single count supports this clone. The V and J genes are TRBV7-2 and TRBJ2-7; 8 bases fit TRBD2. The germline V gene has CDR1 SGHTA and CDR2 FQGNSA. The V and J ends lost 2 bases and 4 bases, in that order; junction bases with no gene match: 16. This CDR3 has 18 amino acids. CDR3 region: CASSLKGRGVPFLYEQYF. CDR3 bases: TGTGCCAGCAGCTTAAAGGGGCGGGGGGTCCCCTTTCTTTACGAGCAGTACTTC. Complete variable domain (other parts from reference TRBV7-2 and TRBJ2-7): GAGVSQSPSNKVTEKGKDVELRCDPISGHTALYWYRQSLGQGLEFLIYFQGNSAPDKSGLPSDRFSAERTGGSVSTLTIQRTQQEDSAVYLCASSLKGRGVPFLYEQYFGPGTRLTVT.

The chain uses TRBV7-6 and TRBJ2-2; 8 bases line up with TRBD1. The CDR3 has 15 amino acids. The germline V gene has CDR1 SGHVS and CDR2 FNYEAQ. Unmatched junction bases numbered 3, after V lost 1 base and J lost 5 bases. In nucleotides, the CDR3 is TGTGCCAGCAGCTTAGTCAGGGGGCAGACCGGGGAGCTGTTTTTT. This gives the protein CASSLVRGQTGELFF.

V gene TRBV27 combines with J gene TRBJ1-4; D gene ambiguous. Germline CDR1 and CDR2: MNHEY and SMNVEV (reference sequence). The CDR3 covers 14 residues. The ends were cut back, 4 bases at V and 8 bases at J, with 14 bases in the middle. This chain's CDR3 is CASSSLIQREKLFF. The DNA of the CDR3 is TGTGCCAGCAGTTCCCTCATACAACGAGAAAAACTGTTTTTT. The full variable domain, in which reference TRBV27 and TRBJ1-4 provide the parts outside the CDR3, is EAQVTQNPRYLITVTGKKLTVTCSQNMNHEYMSWYRQDPGLGLRQIYYSMNVEVTDKGDVPEGYKVSRKEKRNFPLILESPSPNQTSLYFCASSSLIQREKLFFGSGTQLSVL.

With respect to this clone: This likely comes from a read error, as the CDR3 has no conserved phenylalanine or tryptophan at its end. It is unclear where the CDR3 begins or ends on the DNA, so no DNA is shown, and the CDR3 is as TCRdb lists it. The V gene is TRBV21-1, the J gene TRBJ1-2. TRBV21-1 is a documented pseudogene. The CDR3 adds up to 14 amino acids, both ends counted. The CDR3 region is CASLMRRQHLLTRV.

The J gene is TRBJ2-5, the V gene TRBV30; a weak D match, TRBD1 (5 bases). Trimming cost V 1 base and J 0 bases, with 9 bases left between them. CDR1 and CDR2 (germline): GTSNPN, SVGIG (reference sequence). CDR3 length: 14 amino acids. Here the CDR3 reads CAWSGAGYQETQYF. CDR3 sequence (DNA): TGTGCCTGGAGTGGGGCAGGGTACCAAGAGACCCAGTACTTC. The full variable domain, rest sourced from reference TRBV30 and TRBJ2-5, is SQTIHQWPATLVQPVGSPLSLECTVEGTSNPNLYWYRQAAGRGLQLLFYSVGIGQISSEVPQNLSASRPQDRQFILSSKKLLLSDSGFYLCAWSGAGYQETQYFGPGTRLLVL.

CDR3 in DNA: TGTGCCAGCAGCTTTAACTTAGATGGCTACACCTTC. It yields the protein CASSFNLDGYTF. The chain employs TRBV5-8 and TRBJ1-2; D is unresolved. There are 12 residues in the CDR3. Trimming removed 2 bases from V and 6 bases from J, with 8 bases in between. Germline assignment: CDR1 SGHTS and CDR2 YDEGEE.

The chain joins TRBV7-9 to TRBJ1-2; TRBD1 aligns across 8 bases. Germline V gene sequence: CDR1 SEHNR, CDR2 FQNEAQ (reference sequence). J lost 12 bases, V lost 4 bases, and 7 bases had no gene match. The CDR3 has 12 amino acids. CDR3 sequence (DNA): TGTGCCAGCAGCTCAGGGGACAGGAAAAACACCTTC. Its protein product is CASSSGDRKNTF.

This chain joins TRBV5-1 and TRBJ1-3, with 7 bases identical to TRBD1. CDR1 SGHRS and CDR2 YFSETQ come from the germline V gene. This CDR3 region has 15 residues. The V segment lost 4 bases and the J segment 1 base; nucleotides outside the gene matches: 5. Written as DNA, the CDR3 is TGCGCCAGCAGCCCAGGGGGGCAGTCTGGAAACACCATATATTTT. Amino acid sequence: CASSPGGQSGNTIYF.

The chain links TRBV11-3 to TRBJ2-7; weak D call: TRBD2 (6 bases). This CDR3 has 14 amino acids. Germline CDR1 reads SGHNT; CDR2 reads YENEEA. V lost 1 base to trimming and J lost 4 bases, with 11 bases between them. The CDR3 loop reads CASSLVGTYYEQYF. CDR3 in DNA: TGTGCCAGCAGCTTAGTAGGGACTTATTACGAGCAGTACTTC.

The chain combines TRBV7-9 with TRBJ1-4; tentative D call: TRBD1 (5 bases). The CDR3 length is 17 residues. The V gene's germline CDR1 is SEHNR and CDR2 FQNEAQ (reference sequence). With 5 bases removed from V and 2 bases from J, the gap between germline ends came to 18 bases. CDR3 DNA: TGTGCCAGCAGCAAAGGAGTGGGGGGTGGCACTAATGAAAAACTGTTTTTT. It encodes CASSKGVGGGTNEKLFF.

The rearrangement joins TRBV7-2 to TRBJ1-1, with unresolved D. CDR3 length equals 15 residues. Trimming shortened V by 6 bases and J by 5 bases, and 19 bases separated the two germline ends. Germline V lookup: CDR1 SGHTA, CDR2 FQGNSA. The CDR3 spells CASRLTMVSGTEAFF. CDR3 DNA: TGTGCCAGCAGGCTGACTATGGTTTCGGGGACTGAAGCTTTCTTT.

V is TRBV5-6 and J is TRBJ1-1, with TRBD1 matching 8 bases. After removal of 4 bases from V and 2 bases from J, the junction contained 10 bases not matched to a gene. The CDR3 is 16 amino acids. The germline gives CDR1 SGHDT, CDR2 YYEEEE. The CDR3 sequence: CASSKSSGTGNTEAFF. DNA for the CDR3: TGTGCCAGCAGCAAGTCCTCCGGGACAGGTAACACTGAAGCTTTCTTT.

The chain joins TRBV19 to TRBJ2-6, with TRBD1 as a possible D gene (5 bases). Germline lookup yields CDR1 LNHDA and CDR2 SQIVND (reference sequence). V was shortened by 4 bases and J by 3 bases, with 10 bases between the two germline ends. This CDR3 is built from 15 residues. CDR3 DNA: TGTGCCAGTAGTAAAGTCAGGGTTGGGGCCAACGTCCTGACTTTC. This codes for CASSKVRVGANVLTF.

The V and J genes are TRBV19 and TRBJ2-7; TRBD1 aligns across 9 bases. Germline trimming cut 7 bases from V and 3 bases from J; bases unmatched to any gene: 10. This CDR3 contains 15 residues. Germline V gene data show CDR1 as LNHDA and CDR2 as SQIVND (reference sequence). CDR3 nucleotide sequence: TGTGCCAGTACTCCCAACCCGGGACAGGGCTACGAGCAGTACTTC. This encodes CASTPNPGQGYEQYF.

The V and J genes are TRBV28 and TRBJ1-1; tentative D call: TRBD1 (6 bases). This CDR3 is built from 14 residues. CDR1 is MDHEN and CDR2 is SYDVKM in the germline V gene. V gave up 5 bases and J gave up 0 bases, with 10 bases separating them. In DNA, the CDR3 is TGTGCCAGCAGTCCAGGGGCCCTGAACACTGAAGCTTTCTTT. Amino acids: CASSPGALNTEAFF.

The CDR3: CASSLESNEQYF. The CDR3 region has the DNA TGCGCCAGCAGCTTGGAAAGCAACGAGCAGTACTTC. The rearrangement links TRBV5-1 to TRBJ2-7; D unresolved. V lost 0 bases and J lost 5, with 6 bases in between. The germline CDR1 and CDR2 sequences are SGHRS and YFSETQ. The CDR3 is made up of 12 amino acids.